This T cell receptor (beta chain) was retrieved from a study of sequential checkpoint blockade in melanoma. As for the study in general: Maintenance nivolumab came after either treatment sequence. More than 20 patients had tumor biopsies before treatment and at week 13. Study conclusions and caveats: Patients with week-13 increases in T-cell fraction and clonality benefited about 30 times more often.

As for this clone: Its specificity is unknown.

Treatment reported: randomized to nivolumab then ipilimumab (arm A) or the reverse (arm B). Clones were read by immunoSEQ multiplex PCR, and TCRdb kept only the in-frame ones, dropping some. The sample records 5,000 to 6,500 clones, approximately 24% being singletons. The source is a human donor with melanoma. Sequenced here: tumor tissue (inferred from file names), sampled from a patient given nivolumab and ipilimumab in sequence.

For the CDR3, the DNA is TGTGCCAGCAGTTTCCTCCAGTTACAGGGCTCGAACACCGGGGAGCTGTTTTTT. Its translation: CASSFLQLQGSNTGELFF. The gene calls are TRBV6-8 and TRBJ2-2, with D maybe TRBD1 (6 bases). In germline, CDR1 is MNHGY, CDR2 SAAAGT. V dropped 4 bases and J dropped 0 bases, with 18 bases sitting between them. CDR3 size: 18 residues.